The clone carrying this TCR beta chain was recorded a few times. What it binds is not known. Trimming removed 2 bases from V and 6 bases from J; junction bases left unmatched: 4. The V gene's germline CDR1 is MNHNS and CDR2 SASEGT. This CDR3 region has 15 residues. This sample stems from a study of identical twins. Study-level findings and limits: Cross-sectional statistical analysis, not tracking of the same donors, underpinned the conclusions. Beta out-of-frame twin sharing showed a weaker excess.

MiXCR was run by TCRdb on the 5' RACE reads, yielding one entry per CDR3 protein. Of approximately 700,000 distinct CDR3 sequences listed, around 6% are singletons. The chain is built from TRBV6-1 and TRBJ1-4, with 9 bases lining up with TRBD1. This clonotype was sampled from a man younger than 35 in good health. Sample: naive T cells sorted from blood. The CDR3 loop is CASSEPGQGYEKLFF. As DNA, the CDR3 is TGTGCCAGCAGTGAACCGGGACAGGGCTATGAAAAACTGTTTTTT.